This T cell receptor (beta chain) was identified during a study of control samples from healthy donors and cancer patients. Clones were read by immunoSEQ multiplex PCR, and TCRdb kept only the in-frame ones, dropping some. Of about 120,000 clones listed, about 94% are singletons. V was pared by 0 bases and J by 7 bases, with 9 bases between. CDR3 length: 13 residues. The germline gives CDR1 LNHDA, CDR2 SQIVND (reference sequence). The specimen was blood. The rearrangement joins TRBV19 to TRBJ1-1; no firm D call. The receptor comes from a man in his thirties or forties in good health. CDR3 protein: CASSIDLLSEAFF. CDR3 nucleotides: TGTGCCAGTAGTATAGACCTTCTAAGTGAAGCTTTCTTT.